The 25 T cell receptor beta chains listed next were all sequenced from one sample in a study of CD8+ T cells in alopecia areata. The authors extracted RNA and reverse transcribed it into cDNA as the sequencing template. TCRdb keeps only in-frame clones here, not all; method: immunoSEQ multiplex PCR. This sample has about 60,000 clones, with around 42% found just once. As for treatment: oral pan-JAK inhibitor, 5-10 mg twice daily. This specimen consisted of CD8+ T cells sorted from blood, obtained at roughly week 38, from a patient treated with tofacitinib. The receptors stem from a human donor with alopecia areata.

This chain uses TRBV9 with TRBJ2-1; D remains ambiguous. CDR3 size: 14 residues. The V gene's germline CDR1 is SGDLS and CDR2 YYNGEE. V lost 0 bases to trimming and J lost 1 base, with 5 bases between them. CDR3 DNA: TGTGCCAGCAGCGTAGAGTTATCCTACAATGAGCAGTTCTTC. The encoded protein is CASSVELSYNEQFF.

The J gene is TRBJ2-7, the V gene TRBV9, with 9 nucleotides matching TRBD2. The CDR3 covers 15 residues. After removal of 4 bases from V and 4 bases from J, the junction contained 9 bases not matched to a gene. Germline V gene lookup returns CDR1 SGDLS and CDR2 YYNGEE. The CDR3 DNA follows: TGTGCCAGCAGCAAGACTAGCGGATTTTTGTACGAGCAGTACTTC. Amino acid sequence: CASSKTSGFLYEQYF.

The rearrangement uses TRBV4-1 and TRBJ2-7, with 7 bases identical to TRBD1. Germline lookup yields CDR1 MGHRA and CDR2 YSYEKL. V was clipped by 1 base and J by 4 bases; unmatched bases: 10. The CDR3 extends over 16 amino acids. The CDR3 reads CASSQGPLTGSYEQYF. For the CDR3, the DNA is TGCGCCAGCAGCCAAGGGCCCCTGACAGGGAGTTACGAGCAGTACTTC.

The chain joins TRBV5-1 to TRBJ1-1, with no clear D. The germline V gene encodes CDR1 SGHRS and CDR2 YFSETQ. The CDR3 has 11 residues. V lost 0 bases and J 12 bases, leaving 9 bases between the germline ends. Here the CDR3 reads CASSLGELTFF. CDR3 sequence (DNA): TGCGCCAGCAGCTTGGGGGAGCTAACTTTCTTT.

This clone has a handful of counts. This CDR3 reads CASSPPPVAGTDTQYF. In DNA, the CDR3 is TGTGCCAGCTCACCACCGCCGGTAGCGGGCACAGATACGCAGTATTTT. This chain links TRBV18 with TRBJ2-3, with TRBD2 as a possible D gene (6 bases). CDR1 and CDR2 (germline): KGHSH, LQKENI. V was shortened by 0 bases and J by 1 base, with 11 bases between the two germline ends. CDR3 length: 16 residues.

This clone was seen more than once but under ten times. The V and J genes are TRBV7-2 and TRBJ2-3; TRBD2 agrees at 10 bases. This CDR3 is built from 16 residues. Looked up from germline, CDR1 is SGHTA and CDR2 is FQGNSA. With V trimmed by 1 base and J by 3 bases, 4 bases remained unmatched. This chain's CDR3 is CASSLGASGGTDTQYF. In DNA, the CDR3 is TGTGCCAGCAGCTTAGGGGCTAGCGGGGGAACAGATACGCAGTATTTT.

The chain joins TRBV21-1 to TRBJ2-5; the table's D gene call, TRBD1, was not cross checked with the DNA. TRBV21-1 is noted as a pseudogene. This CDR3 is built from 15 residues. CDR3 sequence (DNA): TGTGCCAGCAGCACCCGGAACAGGGGCCAAGAGACCCAGTACTTC. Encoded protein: CASSTRNRGQETQYF.

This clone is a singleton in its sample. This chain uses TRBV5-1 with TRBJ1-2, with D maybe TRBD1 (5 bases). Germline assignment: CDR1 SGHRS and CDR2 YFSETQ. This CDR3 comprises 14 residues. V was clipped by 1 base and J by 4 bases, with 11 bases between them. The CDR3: CASSLSSGAYGYTF. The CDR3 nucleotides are TGCGCCAGCAGCTTGTCTTCCGGGGCCTATGGCTACACCTTC.

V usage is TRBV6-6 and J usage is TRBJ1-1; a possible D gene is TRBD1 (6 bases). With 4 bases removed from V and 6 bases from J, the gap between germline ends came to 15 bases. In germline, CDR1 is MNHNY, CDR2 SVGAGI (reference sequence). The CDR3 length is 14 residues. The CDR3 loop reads CASSFSTGLAEAFF. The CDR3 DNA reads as TGTGCCAGCAGTTTCAGCACAGGGTTAGCTGAAGCTTTCTTT.

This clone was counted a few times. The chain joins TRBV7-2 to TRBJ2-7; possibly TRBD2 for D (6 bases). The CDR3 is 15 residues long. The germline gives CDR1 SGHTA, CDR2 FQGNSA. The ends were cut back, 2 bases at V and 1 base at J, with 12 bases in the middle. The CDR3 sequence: CASSLISSASYEQYF. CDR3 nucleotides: TGTGCCAGCAGCTTAATTTCTAGCGCATCCTACGAGCAGTACTTC.

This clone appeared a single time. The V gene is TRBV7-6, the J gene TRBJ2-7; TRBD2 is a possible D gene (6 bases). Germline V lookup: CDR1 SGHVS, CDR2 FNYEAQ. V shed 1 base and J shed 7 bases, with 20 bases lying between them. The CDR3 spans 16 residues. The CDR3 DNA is TGTGCCAGCAGCTTAGGGGAACGGGGGTCTACGAGAGAGCAGTACTTC. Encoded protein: CASSLGERGSTREQYF.

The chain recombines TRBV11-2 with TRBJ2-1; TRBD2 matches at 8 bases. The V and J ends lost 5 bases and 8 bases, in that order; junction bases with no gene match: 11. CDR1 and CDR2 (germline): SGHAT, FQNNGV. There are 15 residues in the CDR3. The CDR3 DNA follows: TGTGCCAGCAGCCCGACGCTCCTAGCGGGCGATGAGCAGTTCTTC. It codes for CASSPTLLAGDEQFF.

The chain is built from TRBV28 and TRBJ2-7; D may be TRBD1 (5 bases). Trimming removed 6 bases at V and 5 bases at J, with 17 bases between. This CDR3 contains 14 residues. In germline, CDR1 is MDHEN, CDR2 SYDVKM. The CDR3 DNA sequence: TGTGCCAGCAGCCCCTTAGGACAATCCCACGAGCAGTACTTC. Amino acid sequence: CASSPLGQSHEQYF. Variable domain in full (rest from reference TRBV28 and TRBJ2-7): DVKVTQSSRYLVKRTGEKVFLECVQDMDHENMFWYRQDPGLGLRLIYFSYDVKMKEKGDIPEGYSVSREKKERFSLILESASTNQTSMYLCASSPLGQSHEQYFGPGTRLTVT.

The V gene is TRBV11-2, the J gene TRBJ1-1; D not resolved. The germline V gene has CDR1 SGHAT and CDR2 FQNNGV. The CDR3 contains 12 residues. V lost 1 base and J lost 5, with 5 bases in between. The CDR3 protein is CASSLVRTEAFF. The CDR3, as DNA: TGTGCCAGCAGCTTAGTACGAACTGAAGCTTTCTTT.

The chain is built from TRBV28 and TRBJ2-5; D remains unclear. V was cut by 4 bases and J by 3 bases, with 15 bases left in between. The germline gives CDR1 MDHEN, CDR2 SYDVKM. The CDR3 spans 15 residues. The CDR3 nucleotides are TGTGCCAGCAGTTCCCCCCGACGCCAGAAAGAGACCCAGTACTTC. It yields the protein CASSSPRRQKETQYF.

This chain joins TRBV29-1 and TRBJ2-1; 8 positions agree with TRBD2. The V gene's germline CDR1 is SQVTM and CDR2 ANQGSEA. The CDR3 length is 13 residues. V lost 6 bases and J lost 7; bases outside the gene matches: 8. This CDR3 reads CSVTGTRRNEQFF. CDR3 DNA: TGCAGCGTGACCGGGACTAGGCGGAATGAGCAGTTCTTC.

CDR3 DNA sequence: TGCAGCGTTGAAGGGGCGTCAGGGGGCCACCCACAAGAGACCCAGTACTTC. It yields the protein CSVEGASGGHPQETQYF. The chain employs TRBV29-1 and TRBJ2-5, with 8 bases that match TRBD1. The CDR3 length is 17 residues. The V segment lost 1 base and the J segment 2 bases; nucleotides outside the gene matches: 12. Germline CDR1 is SQVTM and CDR2 is ANQGSEA.

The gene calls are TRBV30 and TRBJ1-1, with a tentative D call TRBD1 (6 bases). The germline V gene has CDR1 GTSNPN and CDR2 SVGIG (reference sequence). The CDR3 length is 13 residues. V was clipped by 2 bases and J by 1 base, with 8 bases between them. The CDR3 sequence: CAWSSDRNTEAFF. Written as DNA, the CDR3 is TGTGCCTGGAGTTCGGACAGGAACACTGAAGCTTTCTTT.

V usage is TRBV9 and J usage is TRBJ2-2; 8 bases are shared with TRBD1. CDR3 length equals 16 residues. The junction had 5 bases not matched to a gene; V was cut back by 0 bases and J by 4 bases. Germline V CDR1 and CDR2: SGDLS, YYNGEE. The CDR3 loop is CASSVDGQGGTGELFF. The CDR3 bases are TGTGCCAGCAGCGTAGACGGACAGGGTGGCACCGGGGAGCTGTTTTTT. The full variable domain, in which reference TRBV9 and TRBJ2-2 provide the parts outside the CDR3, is DSGVTQTPKHLITATGQRVTLRCSPRSGDLSVYWYQQSLDQGLQFLIQYYNGEERAKGNILERFSAQQFPDLHSELNLSSLELGDSALYFCASSVDGQGGTGELFFGEGSRLTVL.

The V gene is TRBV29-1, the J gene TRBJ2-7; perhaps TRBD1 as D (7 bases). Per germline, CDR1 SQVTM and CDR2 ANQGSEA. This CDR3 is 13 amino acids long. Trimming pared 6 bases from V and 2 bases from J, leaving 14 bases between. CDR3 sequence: CSVTGGQTYEQYF. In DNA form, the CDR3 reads TGCAGCGTCACCGGGGGACAGACCTACGAGCAGTACTTC.

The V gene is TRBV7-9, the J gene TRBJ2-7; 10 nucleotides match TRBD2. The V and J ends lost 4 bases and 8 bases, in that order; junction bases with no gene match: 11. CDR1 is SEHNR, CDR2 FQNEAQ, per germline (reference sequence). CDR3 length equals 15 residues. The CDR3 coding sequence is TGTGCCAGCAGCTCGGGACTAGCGACCTCTTTCCAGCAGTACTTC. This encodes CASSSGLATSFQQYF.

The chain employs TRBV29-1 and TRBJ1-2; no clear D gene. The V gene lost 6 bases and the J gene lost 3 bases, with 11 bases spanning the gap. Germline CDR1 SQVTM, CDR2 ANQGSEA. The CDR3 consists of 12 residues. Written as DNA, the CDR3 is TGCAGCGTCCCACAAGGTGACTATGGCTACACCTTC. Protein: CSVPQGDYGYTF.

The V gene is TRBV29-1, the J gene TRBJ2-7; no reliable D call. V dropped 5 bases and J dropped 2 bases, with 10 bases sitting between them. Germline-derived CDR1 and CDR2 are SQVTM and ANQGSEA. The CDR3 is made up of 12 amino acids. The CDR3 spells CSVLSTAYEQYF. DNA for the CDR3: TGCAGCGTTCTTAGCACAGCCTACGAGCAGTACTTC.

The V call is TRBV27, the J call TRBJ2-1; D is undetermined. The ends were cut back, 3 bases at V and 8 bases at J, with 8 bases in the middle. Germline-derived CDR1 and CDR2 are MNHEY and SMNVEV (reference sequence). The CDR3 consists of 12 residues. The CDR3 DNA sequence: TGTGCCAGCAGTTTTAACGGTTATGAGCAGTTCTTC. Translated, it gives CASSFNGYEQFF.

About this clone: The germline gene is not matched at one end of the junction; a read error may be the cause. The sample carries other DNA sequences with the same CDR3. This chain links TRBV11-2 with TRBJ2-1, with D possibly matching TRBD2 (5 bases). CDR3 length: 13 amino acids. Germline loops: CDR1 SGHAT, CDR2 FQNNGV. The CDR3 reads CASSQEGSNEQFF. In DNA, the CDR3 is TGCGCCAGCAGCCAAGAGGGTTCCAATGAGCAGTTCTTC.